The T cell receptor (beta chain) described here comes from a study of blood T cell repertoires in COVID-19. Study overall: Acute and convalescent COVID-19 specimens originated in the United States, Italy and Spain. PBMCs, B-cell-depleted T cells, or T cells were the source of the cDNA or gDNA that made up the material.

Patients in Seattle were enrolled during active infection, then followed longitudinally. In the source study's methods: The authors estimated nucleated cell counts from reference gene primer amplification. Clones were sequenced by immunoSEQ multiplex PCR, and TCRdb holds only the in-frame ones, with some missing. V, J and clone size derive from that table, while D and trimming were established from the DNA sequence. The sample contains tens of thousands of clones, 65% to 75% of which appear only once. Only a few counts were recorded for this clone. In germline, CDR1 is SGHRS, CDR2 YFSETQ. The V end was cut by 5 bases, the J end by 0 bases, with 11 bases between. There are 14 residues in the CDR3.

The chain is built from TRBV5-1 and TRBJ1-1; D is unclear. This TCR came from a man aged 50-59 years with COVID-19, enrolled during active disease. The specimen was peripheral blood. CDR3 sequence (DNA): TGCGCCAGCAGAGACATCTGGTTGAACACTGAAGCTTTCTTT. It translates to CASRDIWLNTEAFF.